One sample yielded the 3 T cell receptor beta chains listed below, sequenced in a study of shared clonotypes between healthy human individuals. Data came from immunoSEQ multiplex PCR; TCRdb stores just in-frame clones and leaves some out. The sample shows 2 million to 3 million clones, more than 85% of them seen only once. Source material: naive CD4+ T cells from PBMCs. Subset defined: CD45RA+ positively selected. The receptor source for this set is a man between 18 and 29 years old in good health. Some clones in this sample may be carry-over from other donors' samples.

The V call is TRBV6-6, the J call TRBJ1-2; tentative D call: TRBD1 (5 bases). V was cut by 6 bases and J by 1 base, with 15 bases left in between. The CDR3 extends over 15 amino acids. The germline gives CDR1 MNHNY, CDR2 SVGAGI (reference sequence). CDR3 loop: CASRGGVGYNYGYTF. The CDR3 DNA is TGTGCCAGCAGGGGAGGGGTTGGCTATAACTATGGCTACACCTTC.

This rearrangement joins TRBV4-2 to TRBJ1-1, with D hard to call. Germline CDR1 LGHNA, CDR2 YNFKEQ. Trimming cost V 0 bases and J 5 bases, with 10 bases left between them. The CDR3 totals 14 residues. DNA for the CDR3: TGTGCCAGCAGCCAAGATGCACGTAGGACTGAAGCTTTCTTT. Its translation is CASSQDARRTEAFF.

The chain couples TRBV7-9 to TRBJ2-7, with unresolved D. V dropped 5 bases and J dropped 0 bases, with 14 bases sitting between them. CDR1 and CDR2 from the germline V gene are SEHNR and FQNEAQ (reference sequence). The CDR3 length is 15 residues. This chain's CDR3 is CASSPTGPLSYEQYF. The CDR3 nucleotides are TGTGCCAGCAGCCCGACCGGCCCCCTCTCCTACGAGCAGTACTTC. The full variable domain, completed using reference TRBV7-9 and TRBJ2-7, is DTGVSQNPRHKITKRGQNVTFRCDPISEHNRLYWYRQTLGQGPEFLTYFQNEAQLEKSRLLSDRFSAERPKGSFSTLEIQRTEQGDSAMYLCASSPTGPLSYEQYFGPGTRLTVT.